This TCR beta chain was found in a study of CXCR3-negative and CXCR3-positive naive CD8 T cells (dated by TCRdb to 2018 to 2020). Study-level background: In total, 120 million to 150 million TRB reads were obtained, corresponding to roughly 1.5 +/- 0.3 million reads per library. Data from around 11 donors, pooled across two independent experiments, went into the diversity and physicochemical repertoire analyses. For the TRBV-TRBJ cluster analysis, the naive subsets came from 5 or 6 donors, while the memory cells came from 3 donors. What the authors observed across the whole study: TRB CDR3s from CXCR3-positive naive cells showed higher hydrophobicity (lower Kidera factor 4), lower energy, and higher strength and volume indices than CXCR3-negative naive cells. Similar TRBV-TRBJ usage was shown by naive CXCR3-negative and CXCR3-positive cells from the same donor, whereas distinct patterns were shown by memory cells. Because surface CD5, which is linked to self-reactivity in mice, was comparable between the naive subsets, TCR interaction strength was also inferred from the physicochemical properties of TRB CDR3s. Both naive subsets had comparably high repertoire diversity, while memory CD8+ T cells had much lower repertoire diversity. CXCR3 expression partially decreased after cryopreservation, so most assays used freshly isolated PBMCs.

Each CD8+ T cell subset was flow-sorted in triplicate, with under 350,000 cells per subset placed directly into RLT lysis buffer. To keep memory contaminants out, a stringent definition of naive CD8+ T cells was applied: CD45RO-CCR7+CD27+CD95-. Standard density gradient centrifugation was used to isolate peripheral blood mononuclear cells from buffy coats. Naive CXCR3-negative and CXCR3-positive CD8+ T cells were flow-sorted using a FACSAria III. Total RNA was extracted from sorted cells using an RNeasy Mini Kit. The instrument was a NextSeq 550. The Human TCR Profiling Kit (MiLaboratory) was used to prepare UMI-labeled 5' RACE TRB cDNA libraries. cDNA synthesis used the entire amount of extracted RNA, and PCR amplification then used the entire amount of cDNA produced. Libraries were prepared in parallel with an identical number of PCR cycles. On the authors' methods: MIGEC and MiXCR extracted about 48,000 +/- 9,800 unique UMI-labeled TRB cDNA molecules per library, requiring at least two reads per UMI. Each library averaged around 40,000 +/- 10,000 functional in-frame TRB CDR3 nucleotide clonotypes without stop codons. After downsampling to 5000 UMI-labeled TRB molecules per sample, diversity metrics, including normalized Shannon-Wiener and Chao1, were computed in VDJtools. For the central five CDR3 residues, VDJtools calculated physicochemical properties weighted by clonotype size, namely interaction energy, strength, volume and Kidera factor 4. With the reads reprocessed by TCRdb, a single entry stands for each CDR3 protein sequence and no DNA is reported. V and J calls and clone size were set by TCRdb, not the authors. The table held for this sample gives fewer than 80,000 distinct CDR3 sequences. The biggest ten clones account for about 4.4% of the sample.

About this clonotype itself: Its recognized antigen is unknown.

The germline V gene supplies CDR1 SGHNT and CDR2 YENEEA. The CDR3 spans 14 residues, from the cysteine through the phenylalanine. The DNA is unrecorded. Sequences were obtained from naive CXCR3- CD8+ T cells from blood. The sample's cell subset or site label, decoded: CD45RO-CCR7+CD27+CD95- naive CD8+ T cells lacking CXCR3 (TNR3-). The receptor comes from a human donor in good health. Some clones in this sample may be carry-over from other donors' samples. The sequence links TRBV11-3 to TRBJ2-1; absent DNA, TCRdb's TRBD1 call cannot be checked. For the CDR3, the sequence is CASSFRGQNNEQFF.